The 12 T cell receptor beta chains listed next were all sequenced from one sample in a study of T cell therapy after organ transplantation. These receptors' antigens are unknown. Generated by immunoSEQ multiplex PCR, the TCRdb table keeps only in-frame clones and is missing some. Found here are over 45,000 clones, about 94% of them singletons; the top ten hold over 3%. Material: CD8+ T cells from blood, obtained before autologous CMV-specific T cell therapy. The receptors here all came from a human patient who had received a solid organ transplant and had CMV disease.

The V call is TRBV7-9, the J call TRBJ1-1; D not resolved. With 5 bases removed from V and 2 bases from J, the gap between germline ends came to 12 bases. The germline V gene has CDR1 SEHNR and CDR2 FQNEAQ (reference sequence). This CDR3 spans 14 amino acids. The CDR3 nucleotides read TGTGCCAGCAGCGCAACTGCGGGTAACACTGAAGCTTTCTTT. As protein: CASSATAGNTEAFF. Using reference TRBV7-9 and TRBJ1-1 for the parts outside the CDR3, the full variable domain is DTGVSQNPRHKITKRGQNVTFRCDPISEHNRLYWYRQTLGQGPEFLTYFQNEAQLEKSRLLSDRFSAERPKGSFSTLEIQRTEQGDSAMYLCASSATAGNTEAFFGQGTRLTVV.

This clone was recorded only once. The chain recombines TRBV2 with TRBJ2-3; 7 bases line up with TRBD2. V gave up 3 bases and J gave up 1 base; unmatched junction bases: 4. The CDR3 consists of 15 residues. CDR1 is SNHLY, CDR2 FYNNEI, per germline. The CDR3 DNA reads TGTGCCAGCAGTGACGATCGGGAGGGCACAGATACGCAGTATTTT. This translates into CASSDDREGTDTQYF.

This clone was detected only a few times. CDR3 sequence (DNA): TGTGCCAGCAGCCTCGGGGTGATGAACACTGAAGCTTTCTTT. It is translated as CASSLGVMNTEAFF. The chain is built from TRBV9 and TRBJ1-1; D gene unclear. Germline-derived CDR1 and CDR2 are SGDLS and YYNGEE. The germline V and J ends were trimmed by 4 bases and 0 bases, with 10 bases remaining between them. CDR3 length: 14 amino acids. The full variable domain, in which reference TRBV9 and TRBJ1-1 provide the parts outside the CDR3, is DSGVTQTPKHLITATGQRVTLRCSPRSGDLSVYWYQQSLDQGLQFLIQYYNGEERAKGNILERFSAQQFPDLHSELNLSSLELGDSALYFCASSLGVMNTEAFFGQGTRLTVV.

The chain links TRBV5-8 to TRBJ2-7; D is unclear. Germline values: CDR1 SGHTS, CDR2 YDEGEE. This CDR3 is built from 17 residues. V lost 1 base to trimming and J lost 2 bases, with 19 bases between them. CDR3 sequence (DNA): TGTGCCAGCAGCTTGTACGAATGGCAGGACCTGGCCTACGAGCAGTACTTC. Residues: CASSLYEWQDLAYEQYF. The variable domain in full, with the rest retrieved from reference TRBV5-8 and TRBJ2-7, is EAGVTQSPTHLIKTRGQQATLRCSPISGHTSVYWYQQALGLGLQFLLWYDEGEERNRGNFPPRFSGRQFPNYSSELNVNALELEDSALYLCASSLYEWQDLAYEQYFGPGTRLTVT.

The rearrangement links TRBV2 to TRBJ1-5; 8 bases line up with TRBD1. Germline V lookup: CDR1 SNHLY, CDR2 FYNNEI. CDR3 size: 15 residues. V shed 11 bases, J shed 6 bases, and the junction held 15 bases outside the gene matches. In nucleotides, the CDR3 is TGTGCCTCTCTCAAGGCAGGGGGCGCGGGTCAGCCCCAGCATTTT. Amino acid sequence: CASLKAGGAGQPQHF.

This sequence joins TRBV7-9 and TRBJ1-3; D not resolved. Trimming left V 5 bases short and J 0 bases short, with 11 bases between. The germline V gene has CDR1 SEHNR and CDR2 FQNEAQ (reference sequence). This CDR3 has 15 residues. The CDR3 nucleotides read TGTGCCAGCAGCCCCGGGCCCCTCTCTGGAAACACCATATATTTT. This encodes CASSPGPLSGNTIYF.

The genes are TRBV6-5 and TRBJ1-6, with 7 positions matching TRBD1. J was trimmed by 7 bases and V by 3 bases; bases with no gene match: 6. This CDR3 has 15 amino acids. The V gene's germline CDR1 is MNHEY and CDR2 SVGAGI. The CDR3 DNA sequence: TGTGCCAGCAGTTATTTGGTACAGGGGAATTCACCCCTCCACTTT. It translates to CASSYLVQGNSPLHF.

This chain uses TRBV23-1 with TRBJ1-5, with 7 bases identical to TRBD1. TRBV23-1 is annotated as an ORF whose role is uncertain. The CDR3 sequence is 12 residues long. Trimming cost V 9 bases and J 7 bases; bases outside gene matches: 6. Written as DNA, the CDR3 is TGCGCCAGAACAGGGGTCAGACAGCCCCAGCATTTT. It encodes CARTGVRQPQHF.

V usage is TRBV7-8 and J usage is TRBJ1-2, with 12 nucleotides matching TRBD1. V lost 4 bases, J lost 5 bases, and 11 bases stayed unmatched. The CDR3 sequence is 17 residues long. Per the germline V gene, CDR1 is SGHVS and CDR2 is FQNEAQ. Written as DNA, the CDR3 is TGTGCCAGCAGCTCCCGGGTTGGGACAGGGGGCGCATATGGCTACACCTTC. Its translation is CASSSRVGTGGAYGYTF. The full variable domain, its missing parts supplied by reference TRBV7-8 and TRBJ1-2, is GAGVSQSPRYKVAKRGQDVALRCDPISGHVSLFWYQQALGQGPEFLTYFQNEAQLDKSGLPSDRFFAERPEGSVSTLKIQRTQQEDSAVYLCASSSRVGTGGAYGYTFGSGTRLTVV.

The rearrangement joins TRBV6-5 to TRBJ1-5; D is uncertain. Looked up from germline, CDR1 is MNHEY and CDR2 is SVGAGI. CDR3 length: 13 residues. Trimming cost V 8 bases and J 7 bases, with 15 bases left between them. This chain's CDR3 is CASGGPNGQPQHF. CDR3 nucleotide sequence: TGTGCCAGCGGTGGTCCCAACGGACAGCCCCAGCATTTT.

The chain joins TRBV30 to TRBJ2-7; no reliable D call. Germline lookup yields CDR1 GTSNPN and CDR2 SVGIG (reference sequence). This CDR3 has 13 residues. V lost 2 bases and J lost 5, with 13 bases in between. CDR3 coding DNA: TGTGCCTGGAGTCCCCCACCCAGTAACGAGCAGTACTTC. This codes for CAWSPPPSNEQYF.

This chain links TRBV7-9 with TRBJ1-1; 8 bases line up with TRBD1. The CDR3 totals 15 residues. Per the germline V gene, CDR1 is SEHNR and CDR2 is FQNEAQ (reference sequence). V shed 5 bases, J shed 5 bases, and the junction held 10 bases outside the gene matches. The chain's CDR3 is CASSGRTGIFTEAFF. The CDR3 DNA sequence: TGTGCCAGCAGCGGCCGGACAGGGATCTTTACTGAAGCTTTCTTT.